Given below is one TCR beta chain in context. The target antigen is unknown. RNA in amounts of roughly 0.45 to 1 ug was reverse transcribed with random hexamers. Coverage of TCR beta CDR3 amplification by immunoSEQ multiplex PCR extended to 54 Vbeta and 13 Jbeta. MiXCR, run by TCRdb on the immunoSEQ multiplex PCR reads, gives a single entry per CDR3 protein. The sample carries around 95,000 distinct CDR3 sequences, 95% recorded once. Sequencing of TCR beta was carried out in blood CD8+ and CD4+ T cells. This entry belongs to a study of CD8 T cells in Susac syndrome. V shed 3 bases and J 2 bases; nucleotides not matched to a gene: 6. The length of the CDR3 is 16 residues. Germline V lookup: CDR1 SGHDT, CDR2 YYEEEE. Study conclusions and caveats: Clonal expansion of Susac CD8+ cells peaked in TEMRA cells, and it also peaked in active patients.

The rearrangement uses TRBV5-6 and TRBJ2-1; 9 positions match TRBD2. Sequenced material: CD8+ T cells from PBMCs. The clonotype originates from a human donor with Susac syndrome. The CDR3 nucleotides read TGTGCCAGCAGCTACCTGGGACTAGCCGCCTACAATGAGCAGTTCTTC. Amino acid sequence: CASSYLGLAAYNEQFF.